The T cell receptor (beta chain) described here comes from a study of shared clonotypes between healthy human individuals. Assay: immunoSEQ multiplex PCR; the TCRdb copy retains only in-frame clones and omits some. The data show approximately 2,300,000 clones, 85% to 95% seen once. CDR3 length equals 16 residues. The germline gives CDR1 ENHRY, CDR2 SYGVKD. The ends were cut back, 0 bases at V and 3 bases at J, with 15 bases in the middle. A split of CD4+ cells into CD45RA+ naive and CD45RA-negative memory subsets was performed. Specimen: naive CD4+ T cells from PBMCs. Indicated subset: CD45RA+ positively selected. J is TRBJ2-7 and V is TRBV10-3; TRBD2 is a possible D gene (6 bases). This clonotype was obtained from a man between 18 and 29 years old in good health. Some clones in this sample may be carry-over from other donors' samples. CDR3: CAISESQRDSVYEQYF. The CDR3 DNA sequence: TGTGCCATCAGTGAGTCTCAGAGGGACTCAGTCTACGAGCAGTACTTC.